The entry that follows covers one TCR beta chain sequence. Method: immunoSEQ multiplex PCR; TCRdb's copy keeps in-frame clones and lacks some. This table holds tens of thousands of clones, approximately 89% found once. The data are from a study of blood T cell repertoires in COVID-19. V dropped 0 bases and J dropped 5 bases, with 8 bases sitting between them. Germline CDR1 SNHLY, CDR2 FYNNEI. This CDR3 has 14 amino acids. This chain uses TRBV2 with TRBJ1-5, with D unclear. This sequence was found in a human donor with active COVID-19. The donor label of this sample is uncertain. The sample was peripheral blood. The CDR3 nucleotides read TGTGCCAGCAGTGAAGCAGCGGAATATCAGCCCCAGCATTTT. This codes for CASSEAAEYQPQHF.